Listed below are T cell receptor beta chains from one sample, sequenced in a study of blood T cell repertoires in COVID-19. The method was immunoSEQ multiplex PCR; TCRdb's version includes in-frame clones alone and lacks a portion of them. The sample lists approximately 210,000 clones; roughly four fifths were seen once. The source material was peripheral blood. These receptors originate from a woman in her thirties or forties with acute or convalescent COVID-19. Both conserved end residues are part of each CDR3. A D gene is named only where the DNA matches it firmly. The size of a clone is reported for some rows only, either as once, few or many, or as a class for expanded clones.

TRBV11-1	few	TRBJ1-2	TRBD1	CASTDRQGSGYTF	TGTGCCAGCACCGATAGACAGGGAAGCGGCTACACCTTC
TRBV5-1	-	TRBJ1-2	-	CASSLSGRGNPNYGYTF	TGCGCCAGCAGCTTGTCGGGGAGGGGCAACCCTAACTATGGCTACACCTTC
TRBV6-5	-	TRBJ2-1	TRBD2	CASKGAGGDNEQFF	TGTGCCAGCAAGGGCGCGGGAGGGGACAATGAGCAGTTCTTC
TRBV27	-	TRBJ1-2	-	CASKTGYGYGYTF	TGTGCCAGCAAAACAGGGTACGGCTATGGCTACACCTTC
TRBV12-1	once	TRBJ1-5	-	CASSFGQGNQPQHF	-
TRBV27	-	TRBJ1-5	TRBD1	CASTLTGVGNQPQHF	TGTGCCAGCACCCTTACAGGGGTGGGCAATCAGCCCCAGCATTTT
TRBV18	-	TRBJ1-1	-	CASSPRMSDTEAFF	TGTGCCAGCTCACCACGGATGAGCGACACTGAAGCTTTCTTT
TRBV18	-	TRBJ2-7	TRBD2	CASLGTSGSSYEQYF	TGTGCCAGCTTAGGGACTAGCGGTAGCTCCTACGAGCAGTACTTC
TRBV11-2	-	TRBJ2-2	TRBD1	CASSRQGGAGELFF	TGTGCCAGCAGCAGACAGGGTGGGGCCGGGGAGCTGTTTTTT
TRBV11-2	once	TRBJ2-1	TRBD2	CASVAGVRGFF	TGTGCCAGCGTAGCGGGAGTGAGGGGGTTCTTC
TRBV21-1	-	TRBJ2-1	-	CASSKSTSGSPYNEQFF	TGTGCCAGCAGCAAATCCACTAGCGGGAGCCCTTACAATGAGCAGTTCTTC
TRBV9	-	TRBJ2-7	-	CASSARSGAYEQYF	TGTGCCAGCAGCGCCCGGTCGGGAGCCTACGAGCAGTACTTC
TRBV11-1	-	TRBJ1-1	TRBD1	CASYDRVGTEAFF	TGTGCCAGTTATGACAGGGTTGGTACTGAAGCTTTCTTT
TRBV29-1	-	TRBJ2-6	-	CSGALDSGGNVLTF	TGCAGCGGAGCGTTGGACTCCGGAGGCAACGTCCTGACTTTC
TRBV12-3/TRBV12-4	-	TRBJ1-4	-	CASKEGNEKLFF	TGTGCCAGCAAGGAGGGTAATGAAAAACTGTTTTTT
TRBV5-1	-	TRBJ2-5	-	CASSLGLVGSVGETQYF	TGCGCCAGCAGCTTGGGACTAGTGGGCTCTGTGGGAGAGACCCAGTACTTC
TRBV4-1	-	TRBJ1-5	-	CASSQEGGGRPQHF	TGCGCCAGCAGCCAAGAGGGGGGGGGCAGGCCCCAGCATTTT
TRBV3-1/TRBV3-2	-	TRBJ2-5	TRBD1	CASSQGTGGFQETQYF	TGTGCCAGCAGCCAAGGGACAGGGGGCTTTCAAGAGACCCAGTACTTC
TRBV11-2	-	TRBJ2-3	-	CASSRRLGGRTDTQYF	TGTGCCAGCAGCCGCCGACTAGGAGGTAGGACAGATACGCAGTATTTT
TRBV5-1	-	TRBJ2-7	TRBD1	CASSFQTGSYEQYF	TGCGCCAGCAGCTTCCAGACAGGGTCGTACGAGCAGTACTTC
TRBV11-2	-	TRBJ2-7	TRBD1	CASSVRDRTSYEQYF	TGTGCCAGCAGCGTTAGGGACAGGACTTCCTACGAGCAGTACTTC
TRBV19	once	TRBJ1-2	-	CASSRSGYYGYTF	TGTGCCAGTAGCCGCTCCGGGTATTATGGCTACACCTTC
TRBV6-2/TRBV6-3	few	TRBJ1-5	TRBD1	CASSTSSGGQPQHF	TGTGCCAGCAGTACCTCTTCAGGGGGCCAGCCCCAGCATTTT
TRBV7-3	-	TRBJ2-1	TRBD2	CASSPTGGYNEQFF	TGTGCCAGCAGCCCCACGGGAGGCTACAATGAGCAGTTCTTC
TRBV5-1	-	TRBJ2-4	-	CASSLRRGIGENIQYF	TGCGCCAGCAGCTTGAGGAGGGGAATCGGAGAAAACATTCAGTACTTC
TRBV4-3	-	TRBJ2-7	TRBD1	CASSQDPVGQGKYEQYF	TGCGCCAGCAGCCAAGATCCTGTAGGACAGGGGAAATACGAGCAGTACTTC
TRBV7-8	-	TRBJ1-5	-	CASSPPDQPQHF	TGTGCCAGCAGCCCCCCCGATCAGCCCCAGCATTTT